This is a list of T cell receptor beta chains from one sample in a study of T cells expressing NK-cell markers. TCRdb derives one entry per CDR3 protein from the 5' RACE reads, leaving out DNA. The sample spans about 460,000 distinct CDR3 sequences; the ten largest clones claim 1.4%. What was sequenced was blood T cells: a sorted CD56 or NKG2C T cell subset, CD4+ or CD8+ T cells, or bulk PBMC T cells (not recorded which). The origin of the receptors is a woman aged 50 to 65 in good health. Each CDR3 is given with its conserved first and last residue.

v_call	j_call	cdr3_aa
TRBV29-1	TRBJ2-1	CSVEVSGSLFF
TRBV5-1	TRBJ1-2	CASSLDARANYGYTF
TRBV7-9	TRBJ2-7	CASSLAWVAKEQYF
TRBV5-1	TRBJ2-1	CASSDQVLHEQFF
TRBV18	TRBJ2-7	CASSPNRDSTYEQYF
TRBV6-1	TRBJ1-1	CASSERHQNTEAFF
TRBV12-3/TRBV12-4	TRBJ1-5	CASSLWGQPQHF
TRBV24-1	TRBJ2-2	CATSDPTSGTGELFF
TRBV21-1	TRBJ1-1	CASSRKTERGMNTEAFF
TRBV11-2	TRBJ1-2	CASSLASGRRRDGYTF
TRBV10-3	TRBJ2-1	CAISDLYNRFF
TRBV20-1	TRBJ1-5	CSARSSHSNQPQHF
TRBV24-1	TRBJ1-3	CATPRPARLTGNTIYF
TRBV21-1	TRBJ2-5	CASERGGLQETQYF
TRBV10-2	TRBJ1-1	CASTGRGGTTEAFF